These 29 T cell receptor beta chains were all obtained from the same sample, sequenced in a study of T cell responses to AZD1222 COVID-19 vaccine. Using immunoSEQ multiplex PCR, the repertoire was profiled, and TCRdb retains in-frame clones only, with some absent. The data contain more than 90,000 clones, around 84% of them singletons. This sample comprised peripheral blood, obtained 28 days after the second AZD1222 dose. These receptors were obtained from an adult who received the AZD1222 COVID-19 vaccine.

This clone is a singleton in its sample. The gene calls are TRBV6-2 or TRBV6-3 and TRBJ2-7; TRBD1 aligns across 9 bases. J was trimmed by 2 bases and V by 0 bases; bases with no gene match: 8. The V gene's germline CDR1 is MNHEY and CDR2 SVGEGT. The CDR3 runs to 17 residues. The CDR3 here is CASSYSTGQGFTYEQYF. CDR3 coding DNA: TGTGCCAGCAGTTACTCCACGGGACAGGGCTTTACCTACGAGCAGTACTTC.

The chain links TRBV15 to TRBJ1-1, with D maybe TRBD1 (5 bases). V lost 2 bases and J lost 2, with 9 bases in between. This CDR3 contains 14 residues. CDR1 LNHNV and CDR2 YYDKDF come from the germline V gene (reference sequence). The CDR3 here is CATSRSDRNTEAFF. DNA of the CDR3: TGTGCCACCAGCAGATCTGACAGAAACACTGAAGCTTTCTTT.

The rearrangement uses TRBV28 and TRBJ1-2; D is perhaps TRBD1 (5 bases). Trimming stripped 3 bases from V and 5 bases from J, with 10 bases between. CDR1 is MDHEN and CDR2 is SYDVKM in the germline V gene. The CDR3 covers 13 residues. The CDR3 DNA reads as TGTGCCAGCAGTTTTGGAGGGGTGTATGGCTACACCTTC. Its protein product is CASSFGGVYGYTF.

The J gene is TRBJ2-1, the V gene TRBV7-6; 10 bases map to TRBD2. The V gene's germline CDR1 is SGHVS and CDR2 FNYEAQ. The CDR3 has 16 residues. V trimming: 1 base; J trimming: 3 bases; junction bases outside the gene matches: 3. CDR3 sequence reads: CASSLGTSGGYNEQFF. In nucleotides, the CDR3 is TGTGCCAGCAGCTTAGGGACTAGCGGAGGCTACAATGAGCAGTTCTTC. The full variable domain, completed using reference TRBV7-6 and TRBJ2-1, is GAGVSQSPRYKVTKRGQDVALRCDPISGHVSLYWYRQALGQGPEFLTYFNYEAQQDKSGLPNDRFSAERPEGSISTLTIQRTEQRDSAMYRCASSLGTSGGYNEQFFGPGTRLTVL.

The chain employs TRBV7-8 and TRBJ2-7; tentative D call: TRBD2 (5 bases). This CDR3 has 14 residues. V shed 1 base and J shed 5 bases, with 12 bases lying between them. Germline CDR1 and CDR2: SGHVS and FQNEAQ. CDR3 nucleotides: TGTGCCAGCAGCTTAGTAGGGAGTTCCGACGAGCAGTACTTC. This encodes CASSLVGSSDEQYF. Full variable domain (outside the CDR3, taken from reference TRBV7-8 and TRBJ2-7): GAGVSQSPRYKVAKRGQDVALRCDPISGHVSLFWYQQALGQGPEFLTYFQNEAQLDKSGLPSDRFFAERPEGSVSTLKIQRTQQEDSAVYLCASSLVGSSDEQYFGPGTRLTVT.

J is TRBJ2-1 and V is TRBV5-4; D gene ambiguous. Trimming removed 4 bases from V and 5 bases from J, with 7 bases in between. From germline, CDR1 is SGHNT and CDR2 YYREEE (reference sequence). CDR3 length equals 12 residues. CDR3 loop: CASSQLHNEQFF. Here the CDR3 DNA reads TGTGCCAGCAGCCAACTCCACAATGAGCAGTTCTTC.

This rearrangement joins TRBV6-5 to TRBJ2-1, with D perhaps matching TRBD1 (6 bases). Trimming removed 7 bases from V and 6 bases from J, with 16 bases in between. Per the germline V gene, CDR1 is MNHEY and CDR2 is SVGAGI. This CDR3 is 14 amino acids long. The CDR3 loop is CASTPRGFGNEQFF. The CDR3 DNA reads TGTGCCAGCACCCCGAGGGGGTTTGGCAATGAGCAGTTCTTC.

CDR3 nucleotide sequence: TGTGCCAGAGGGACTAGCGGGGGGGCCGGATCCAAAAACATTCAGTACTTC. Translation: CARGTSGGAGSKNIQYF. J is TRBJ2-4 and V is TRBV6-4, with 16 positions matching TRBD2. V shed 9 bases, J shed 2 bases, and the junction held 7 bases outside the gene matches. The CDR3 loop spans 17 amino acids. Germline V gives CDR1 MRHNA, CDR2 SNTAGT.

The chain has TRBV5-1 and TRBJ1-4; D gene uncertain. The ends were cut back, 2 bases at V and 6 bases at J, with 11 bases in the middle. CDR1 and CDR2 from the germline V gene are SGHRS and YFSETQ. CDR3 size: 14 residues. Here the CDR3 DNA reads TGCGCCAGCAGCTTCGCTACAATTCATGAAAAACTGTTTTTT. This codes for CASSFATIHEKLFF.

J is TRBJ1-2 and V is TRBV5-1; 9 nucleotides agree with TRBD1. From germline, CDR1 is SGHRS and CDR2 YFSETQ. J gave up 8 bases and V 0 bases, and 5 bases lay outside the gene matches. The CDR3 consists of 14 residues. This CDR3 reads CASSLAGQGKGYTF. The CDR3 DNA reads TGCGCCAGCAGCTTGGCTGGACAGGGGAAAGGCTACACCTTC.

The chain employs TRBV30 and TRBJ1-2; a possible D gene is TRBD1 (5 bases). V lost 4 bases to trimming and J lost 4 bases, with 19 bases between them. From germline, CDR1 is GTSNPN and CDR2 SVGIG (reference sequence). This CDR3 spans 15 amino acids. CDR3 loop: CAWNLGRDGIYGYTF. The CDR3 region has the DNA TGTGCCTGGAATTTGGGGAGGGACGGGATCTATGGCTACACCTTC.

The J gene is TRBJ1-2, the V gene TRBV9; D unresolved. Germline CDR1 SGDLS, CDR2 YYNGEE. This CDR3 contains 14 residues. With 0 bases removed from V and 3 bases from J, the gap between germline ends came to 9 bases. CDR3 sequence: CASSVDMGHYGYTF. The CDR3 DNA reads TGTGCCAGCAGCGTAGATATGGGCCACTATGGCTACACCTTC. Combining the CDR3 with reference TRBV9 and TRBJ1-2 gives the whole variable domain DSGVTQTPKHLITATGQRVTLRCSPRSGDLSVYWYQQSLDQGLQFLIQYYNGEERAKGNILERFSAQQFPDLHSELNLSSLELGDSALYFCASSVDMGHYGYTFGSGTRLTVV.

This clone appeared a single time. The V call is TRBV10-2, the J call TRBJ2-7; 8 bases map to TRBD1. CDR1 and CDR2 (germline): WSHSY, SAAADI. The CDR3 runs to 14 residues. V shed 6 bases and J 7 bases; nucleotides not matched to a gene: 11. This chain's CDR3 is CASSSLQGVGEQYF. The DNA for the CDR3 is TGCGCCAGCAGCTCTTTACAGGGGGTGGGGGAGCAGTACTTC.

This clone was picked up one time. The V call is TRBV27, the J call TRBJ2-5, with 13 bases identical to TRBD2. J was trimmed by 3 bases and V by 10 bases; bases with no gene match: 8. The V gene's germline CDR1 is MNHEY and CDR2 SMNVEV (reference sequence). The CDR3 covers 15 residues. DNA for the CDR3: TGTGCCACGGGACTAGCGGGATCTGTAGAAGAGACCCAGTACTTC. Its translation is CATGLAGSVEETQYF.

The V and J genes are TRBV7-9 and TRBJ1-4, with 7 bases matching TRBD1. V was clipped by 3 bases and J by 8 bases; unmatched bases: 6. Germline lookup yields CDR1 SEHNR and CDR2 FQNEAQ (reference sequence). The CDR3 runs 14 residues. DNA for the CDR3: TGTGCCAGCAGCTTGACAGGGCGGCGGGAAAAACTGTTTTTT. Translating gives CASSLTGRREKLFF.

V gene TRBV5-8 combines with J gene TRBJ1-1; D is unresolved. The CDR3 is made up of 13 amino acids. The ends were cut back, 4 bases at V and 4 bases at J, with 11 bases in the middle. The germline V gene has CDR1 SGHTS and CDR2 YDEGEE. In nucleotides, the CDR3 is TGTGCCAGCAGCGGAGGACTGGGCACTGAAGCTTTCTTT. The encoded protein is CASSGGLGTEAFF.

The V and J genes are TRBV19 and TRBJ1-6; D is possibly TRBD1 (5 bases). The germline V and J ends were trimmed by 3 bases and 7 bases, with 13 bases remaining between them. The germline V gene has CDR1 LNHDA and CDR2 SQIVND (reference sequence). The CDR3 is 15 residues long. CDR3 coding DNA: TGTGCCAGTAGTATTTCATGGGGGAAGAATTCACCCCTCCACTTT. It translates to CASSISWGKNSPLHF. The full variable domain, rest sourced from reference TRBV19 and TRBJ1-6, is DGGITQSPKYLFRKEGQNVTLSCEQNLNHDAMYWYRQDPGQGLRLIYYSQIVNDFQKGDIAEGYSVSREKKESFPLTVTSAQKNPTAFYLCASSISWGKNSPLHFGNGTRLTVT.

The V and J genes are TRBV27 and TRBJ2-7; TRBD1 aligns across 10 bases. The CDR3 runs to 16 residues. Per the germline V gene, CDR1 is MNHEY and CDR2 is SMNVEV (reference sequence). J lost 4 bases, V lost 6 bases, and 12 bases had no gene match. The CDR3 DNA is TGTGCCAGCAGATCAAGTCCGGGACAGGGGACATACGAGCAGTACTTC. This sequence encodes CASRSSPGQGTYEQYF.

The chain is built from TRBV11-2 and TRBJ2-1; the D gene is possibly TRBD1 (6 bases). The V gene's germline CDR1 is SGHAT and CDR2 FQNNGV. The CDR3 length is 15 residues. V dropped 8 bases and J dropped 3 bases, with 17 bases sitting between them. CDR3 region: CASDTTGRRYNEQFF. The CDR3 coding sequence is TGTGCCAGCGACACCACAGGGCGTCGCTACAATGAGCAGTTCTTC.

This rearrangement joins TRBV4-1 to TRBJ1-2, with 9 bases matching TRBD1. CDR3 length: 16 residues. From germline, CDR1 is MGHRA and CDR2 YSYEKL. Losses at the gene ends were 1 base for V and 8 bases for J; bases not matched to a gene: 11. The CDR3: CASSQGPGQGFRGYTF. CDR3 DNA: TGCGCCAGCAGCCAAGGTCCGGGACAGGGTTTTAGGGGCTACACCTTC.

This CDR3 is CASSQEDIFLQPQGNTIYF. CDR3 bases: TGTGCCAGCAGCCAAGAAGACATTTTTCTCCAACCTCAGGGAAACACCATATATTTT. This rearrangement joins TRBV3-1 (or the pseudogene TRBV3-2) to TRBJ1-3, with D uncertain. Germline V gene lookup returns CDR1 LGHDT and CDR2 YNNKEL (reference sequence). The CDR3 consists of 19 residues. Trimming removed 0 bases at V and 4 bases at J, with 22 bases between.

V gene TRBV7-9 combines with J gene TRBJ2-7, with 10 bases that match TRBD2. Germline CDR1 SEHNR, CDR2 FQNEAQ (reference sequence). The V and J ends lost 5 bases and 0 bases, in that order; junction bases with no gene match: 1. This CDR3 spans 14 amino acids. CDR3 residues: CASSPSGSSYEQYF. DNA of the CDR3: TGTGCCAGCAGCCCTAGCGGGAGCTCCTACGAGCAGTACTTC.

This chain uses TRBV14 with TRBJ2-7, with a possible D match to TRBD1 (5 bases). The CDR3 consists of 13 residues. Germline CDR1 and CDR2: SGHDN and FVKESK. The germline V and J ends were trimmed by 4 bases and 4 bases, with 11 bases remaining between them. The CDR3 region is CASSLRVGYEQYF. The CDR3 nucleotides read TGTGCCAGCAGCCTCAGGGTGGGGTACGAGCAGTACTTC. Full variable domain (missing parts from reference TRBV14 and TRBJ2-7): EAGVTQFPSHSVIEKGQTVTLRCDPISGHDNLYWYRRVMGKEIKFLLHFVKESKQDESGMPNNRFLAERTGGTYSTLKVQPAELEDSGVYFCASSLRVGYEQYFGPGTRLTVT.

This chain uses TRBV6-6 with TRBJ1-5; D is uncertain. Germline-derived CDR1 and CDR2 are MNHNY and SVGAGI (reference sequence). The V and J ends lost 5 bases and 2 bases respectively, with 19 bases between them. The CDR3 has 17 residues. The chain's CDR3 is CASSQRWAIEGNQPQHF. CDR3 DNA sequence: TGTGCCAGCAGTCAACGATGGGCGATTGAGGGCAATCAGCCCCAGCATTTT.

The chain links TRBV28 to TRBJ1-2; TRBD1 is a possible D gene (6 bases). This CDR3 contains 13 residues. Germline loops: CDR1 MDHEN, CDR2 SYDVKM. V shed 6 bases and J shed 6 bases, with 14 bases lying between them. The CDR3 bases are TGTGCCAGCAGGCTACAGGGATCAGATGGCTACACCTTC. Protein: CASRLQGSDGYTF.

This chain joins TRBV5-1 and TRBJ2-1; 9 bases are a match to TRBD2. This CDR3 has 16 residues. The V segment lost 0 bases and the J segment 5 bases; nucleotides outside the gene matches: 6. CDR1 SGHRS and CDR2 YFSETQ come from the germline V gene. CDR3 loop: CASSLGYSGGNNEQFF. In DNA form, the CDR3 reads TGCGCCAGCAGCTTGGGCTATAGCGGGGGCAACAATGAGCAGTTCTTC.

The chain couples TRBV5-1 to TRBJ2-5; TRBD1 matches 9 bases. The germline V gene has CDR1 SGHRS and CDR2 YFSETQ. V dropped 4 bases and J dropped 4; count of bases not matched to a gene: 8. CDR3 length equals 15 residues. For the CDR3, the DNA is TGCGCCAGCAGCCCAGGGACAGGGTGGCGAGAGACCCAGTACTTC. This sequence encodes CASSPGTGWRETQYF.

This chain uses TRBV5-4 with TRBJ2-5, with a tentative D call TRBD1 (5 bases). The CDR3 is made up of 13 amino acids. Germline V gives CDR1 SGHNT, CDR2 YYREEE (reference sequence). V lost 4 bases and J 5 bases, leaving 12 bases between the germline ends. CDR3 sequence: CASSPTGFETQYF. In DNA form, the CDR3 reads TGTGCCAGCAGCCCTACAGGTTTCGAGACCCAGTACTTC.

This chain links TRBV24-1 with TRBJ1-4; D possibly corresponds to TRBD1 (5 bases). Trimming stripped 4 bases from V and 5 bases from J, with 10 bases between. The CDR3 extends over 14 amino acids. Germline CDR1 KGHDR, CDR2 SFDVKD. The CDR3 region has the DNA TGTGCCACCAGTGAGGGGCTTATGAATGAAAAACTGTTTTTT. Its protein product is CATSEGLMNEKLFF.